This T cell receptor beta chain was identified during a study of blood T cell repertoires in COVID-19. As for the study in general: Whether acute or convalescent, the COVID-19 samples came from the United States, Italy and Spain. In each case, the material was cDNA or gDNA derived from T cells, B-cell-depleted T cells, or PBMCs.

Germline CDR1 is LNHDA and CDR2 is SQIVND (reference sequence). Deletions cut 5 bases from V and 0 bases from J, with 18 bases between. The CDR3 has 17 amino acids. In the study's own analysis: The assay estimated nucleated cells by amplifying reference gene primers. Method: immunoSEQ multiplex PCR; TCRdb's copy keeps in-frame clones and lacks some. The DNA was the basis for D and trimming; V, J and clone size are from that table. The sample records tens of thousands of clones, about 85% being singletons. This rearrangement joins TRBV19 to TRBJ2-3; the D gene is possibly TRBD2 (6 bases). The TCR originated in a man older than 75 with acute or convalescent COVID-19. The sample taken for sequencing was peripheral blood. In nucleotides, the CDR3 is TGTGCCAGTAGTGCAGCCACTAGCATAAGTAGCACAGATACGCAGTATTTT. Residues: CASSAATSISSTDTQYF.